One sample yielded the 27 T cell receptor beta chains listed below, sequenced in a study of radiotherapy plus CTLA-4 blockade in lung cancer. The repertoire was sequenced with immunoSEQ multiplex PCR; TCRdb's copy has only in-frame clones and lacks some. The table has about 90,000 clones, 72% seen once; the top ten hold over 12%. Sequencing used peripheral blood, obtained from a patient treated with radiotherapy plus ipilimumab. The origin of the receptors is a human donor with non-small cell lung cancer that progressed on radiotherapy plus ipilimumab.

This rearrangement joins TRBV6-1 to TRBJ1-2; D is perhaps TRBD1 (5 bases). Trimming took 0 bases from V and 8 from J, leaving 13 bases between them. Germline CDR1 is MNHNS and CDR2 is SASEGT. The CDR3 length is 14 residues. The chain's CDR3 is CASSEALGVEGYTF. CDR3 sequence (DNA): TGTGCCAGCAGTGAAGCGCTAGGGGTGGAGGGCTACACCTTC.

The rearrangement joins TRBV6-5 to TRBJ2-7; D gene unclear. V was pared by 6 bases and J by 2 bases, with 17 bases between. This CDR3 comprises 15 residues. Germline CDR1 MNHEY, CDR2 SVGAGI. The CDR3, as DNA: TGTGCCAGCAGCCTTGACTCGTTGTACGCCTACGAGCAGTACTTC. The encoded protein is CASSLDSLYAYEQYF.

Written as DNA, the CDR3 is TGCGCCAGCAGCCGGGGCAGGGGTGAGTACGAGCAGTACTTC. Amino acids: CASSRGRGEYEQYF. The chain combines TRBV5-1 with TRBJ2-7; perhaps TRBD1 as D (6 bases). V shed 4 bases and J shed 4 bases, with 15 bases lying between them. CDR1 SGHRS and CDR2 YFSETQ come from the germline V gene. CDR3 length: 14 residues.

This chain links TRBV20-1 with TRBJ2-7; D not resolved. This CDR3 contains 10 residues. Germline CDR1 is DFQATT and CDR2 is SNEGSKA (reference sequence). V lost 1 base and J lost 5, with 3 bases in between. This chain's CDR3 is CSARADEQYF. CDR3 in DNA: TGCAGTGCTAGAGCGGACGAGCAGTACTTC.

The chain recombines TRBV6-6 with TRBJ1-2; 10 bases agree with TRBD1. Germline CDR1 MNHNY, CDR2 SVGAGI (reference sequence). The V gene end was trimmed by 5 bases and the J gene end by 3 bases; junction bases not matched to a gene: 6. The CDR3 covers 15 residues. The CDR3 DNA reads TGTGCCAGCAGTACCCCGGACAGGGGGTACTATGGCTACACCTTC. This encodes CASSTPDRGYYGYTF.

This chain links TRBV14 with TRBJ2-3, with D hard to call. Germline V lookup: CDR1 SGHDN, CDR2 FVKESK. The CDR3 runs 12 residues. V dropped 1 base and J dropped 6 bases, with 5 bases sitting between them. CDR3 bases: TGTGCCAGCAGCCAAGGGTTCGATACGCAGTATTTT. Its protein is CASSQGFDTQYF.

The chain combines TRBV5-4 with TRBJ2-3, with D hard to call. Germline assignment: CDR1 SGHNT and CDR2 YYREEE (reference sequence). V gave up 0 bases and J gave up 2 bases, with 10 bases separating them. The CDR3 sequence is 15 residues long. CDR3 in amino acids: CASSLVGSATDTQYF. The CDR3, as DNA: TGTGCCAGCAGCTTGGTGGGTTCCGCCACAGATACGCAGTATTTT.

The chain is built from TRBV5-1 and TRBJ1-1, with no clear D. The CDR3 spans 15 residues. The V end was cut by 0 bases, the J end by 1 base, with 10 bases between. CDR1 is SGHRS and CDR2 is YFSETQ in the germline V gene. The CDR3 loop is CASSLAFGGNTEAFF. The CDR3 DNA reads TGCGCCAGCAGCTTGGCCTTTGGAGGGAACACTGAAGCTTTCTTT.

The chain carries TRBV6-5 and TRBJ2-7; TRBD1 is a possible D gene (6 bases). This CDR3 is built from 14 residues. V lost 2 bases to trimming and J lost 1 base, with 9 bases between them. Germline CDR1 and CDR2: MNHEY and SVGAGI. In DNA form, the CDR3 reads TGTGCCAGCAGTTACCGGGACACATCCTACGAGCAGTACTTC. Translating gives CASSYRDTSYEQYF.

The chain recombines TRBV5-1 with TRBJ2-3; the match to TRBD2 covers 7 bases. The CDR3 is made up of 17 amino acids. V was pared by 1 base and J by 5 bases, with 13 bases of the junction left unmatched. The germline V gene encodes CDR1 SGHRS and CDR2 YFSETQ. The CDR3 DNA sequence: TGCGCCAGCAGCTTGTGGGGCGGGGGACCCCGGGGAGATACGCAGTATTTT. Its protein product is CASSLWGGGPRGDTQYF.

A note on this clone: Other DNA sequences in this specimen translate into the identical CDR3. In nucleotides, the CDR3 is TGTGCCAGCAGTCCGGGGACAGGGGGCTTCTATGGCTACACCTTC. It specifies CASSPGTGGFYGYTF. The rearrangement uses TRBV28 and TRBJ1-2; 12 bases are a match to TRBD1. CDR1 and CDR2 (germline): MDHEN, SYDVKM. The ends lost 5 bases at V and 4 bases at J; junction bases unmatched: 5. The CDR3 covers 15 residues.

The CDR3 DNA follows: TGTGCCAGCAGCTTAGGCGGGGGGGCAGATACGCAGTATTTT. Amino acids: CASSLGGGADTQYF. The chain uses TRBV11-2 and TRBJ2-3, with TRBD2 identical over 9 bases. The length of the CDR3 is 14 residues. Germline loops: CDR1 SGHAT, CDR2 FQNNGV. V gave up 1 base and J gave up 4 bases; unmatched junction bases: 0.

The CDR3 here is CASSPMTSGRQYEQYF. CDR3 in DNA: TGTGCCAGCAGCCCAATGACGAGCGGGAGACAATACGAGCAGTACTTC. The rearrangement joins TRBV7-2 to TRBJ2-7; 8 bases fit TRBD2. The CDR3 is made up of 16 amino acids. The ends lost 5 bases at V and 4 bases at J; junction bases unmatched: 13. The germline CDR1 and CDR2 sequences are SGHTA and FQGNSA.

The chain links TRBV7-3 to TRBJ1-2; 9 positions agree with TRBD1. V shed 4 bases and J 8 bases; nucleotides not matched to a gene: 5. The germline V gene has CDR1 SGHTA and CDR2 FQGTGA. The CDR3 contains 13 residues. The CDR3 reads CASSYGTGKGYTF. CDR3 coding DNA: TGTGCCAGCAGCTACGGGACAGGGAAGGGCTACACCTTC.

This clone occurred once. The chain is built from TRBV27 and TRBJ1-5; no clear D gene. This CDR3 comprises 12 residues. Trimming left V 1 base short and J 6 bases short, with 4 bases between. CDR1 and CDR2 (germline): MNHEY, SMNVEV (reference sequence). CDR3 protein: CASSLWGQPQHF. CDR3 DNA: TGTGCCAGCAGTTTATGGGGTCAGCCCCAGCATTTT.

The chain recombines TRBV15 with TRBJ1-3, with no clear D. V gave up 0 bases and J gave up 2 bases, with 8 bases separating them. Germline loops: CDR1 LNHNV, CDR2 YYDKDF (reference sequence). This CDR3 contains 15 residues. CDR3: CATSRESYAGNTIYF. The CDR3 region has the DNA TGTGCCACCAGCAGAGAATCTTACGCTGGAAACACCATATATTTT.

The chain recombines TRBV15 with TRBJ2-3, with D perhaps matching TRBD2 (6 bases). The CDR3 totals 17 residues. V gave up 0 bases and J gave up 1 base, with 14 bases separating them. Germline CDR1 and CDR2: LNHNV and YYDKDF (reference sequence). The CDR3 reads CATSRDVFGGGTDTQYF. The CDR3 coding sequence is TGTGCCACCAGCAGAGATGTGTTCGGAGGGGGCACAGATACGCAGTATTTT.

This sequence joins TRBV11-3 and TRBJ2-2, with 12 bases fitting TRBD1. CDR1 and CDR2 from the germline V gene are SGHNT and YENEEA. V dropped 5 bases and J dropped 2; count of bases not matched to a gene: 6. The CDR3 is 17 residues long. CDR3 DNA sequence: TGTGCCAGCAGCCAGGGACAGGGGGCGTTCAACACCGGGGAGCTGTTTTTT. Translation gives CASSQGQGAFNTGELFF.

The rearrangement uses TRBV5-1 and TRBJ1-6, with TRBD1 matching 8 bases. This CDR3 has 15 residues. CDR1 is SGHRS and CDR2 is YFSETQ in the germline V gene. Trimming took 3 bases from V and 8 from J; bases not matched to a gene: 7. The CDR3 is CASSYGGTGYSPLHF. In DNA form, the CDR3 reads TGCGCCAGCAGCTACGGTGGGACAGGCTATTCACCCCTCCACTTT.

This sequence joins TRBV21-1 and TRBJ2-7; TRBD2 reflects the table's D call only, with no check against the DNA. TRBV21-1 is classified as a pseudogene. There are 18 residues in the CDR3. The CDR3 DNA reads TGTGCCAGCAGCAAAAGGGGGGAGGGGGACCTACCGACGATCGAGCAGTACTTC. This translates into CASSKRGEGDLPTIEQYF.

The chain links TRBV5-4 to TRBJ1-6; 7 positions agree with TRBD1. The CDR3 is 14 residues long. Germline V gene sequence: CDR1 SGHNT, CDR2 YYREEE (reference sequence). The trim removed 2 bases at V and 6 bases at J, leaving 2 bases unmatched. The CDR3 is CASSLQGSNSPLHF. CDR3 DNA: TGTGCCAGCAGCTTACAGGGGAGTAATTCACCCCTCCACTTT.

The chain couples TRBV4-2 to TRBJ2-3; 8 positions match TRBD2. CDR1 and CDR2 (germline): LGHNA, YNFKEQ. This CDR3 has 16 amino acids. V was clipped by 0 bases and J by 4 bases; unmatched bases: 6. The CDR3, as DNA: TGTGCCAGCAGCCAAGATCTTACAGCGGGGGCAGATACGCAGTATTTT. Protein product: CASSQDLTAGADTQYF.

This clone showed up just a few times. The chain is built from TRBV7-2 and TRBJ2-1, with 12 nucleotides matching TRBD2. Germline CDR1 SGHTA, CDR2 FQGNSA. V dropped 1 base and J dropped 6; count of bases not matched to a gene: 7. This CDR3 region has 17 residues. The CDR3 spells CASSLVVLAGGTNEQFF. The CDR3 region has the DNA TGTGCCAGCAGCTTAGTGGTCCTAGCGGGGGGGACCAATGAGCAGTTCTTC. The full variable domain, in which reference TRBV7-2 and TRBJ2-1 provide the parts outside the CDR3, is GAGVSQSPSNKVTEKGKDVELRCDPISGHTALYWYRQSLGQGLEFLIYFQGNSAPDKSGLPSDRFSAERTGGSVSTLTIQRTQQEDSAVYLCASSLVVLAGGTNEQFFGPGTRLTVL.

The V and J genes are TRBV7-2 and TRBJ2-1; D uncertain. This CDR3 has 13 amino acids. Germline V gene lookup returns CDR1 SGHTA and CDR2 FQGNSA. V was pared by 3 bases and J by 5 bases, with 8 bases between. CDR3 nucleotide sequence: TGTGCCAGCAGCTTGCAGAGACACAATGAGCAGTTCTTC. It yields the protein CASSLQRHNEQFF.

The chain joins TRBV27 to TRBJ2-7, with 8 bases lining up with TRBD2. V shed 11 bases and J 4 bases; nucleotides not matched to a gene: 16. This CDR3 contains 15 residues. In germline, CDR1 is MNHEY, CDR2 SMNVEV (reference sequence). The DNA of the CDR3 is TGTGCCGCCGCCCCAGGAAGCGGGAGTCGGTACGAGCAGTACTTC. Protein product: CAAAPGSGSRYEQYF.

This rearrangement joins TRBV5-6 to TRBJ2-6; 13 bases line up with TRBD2. CDR3 length equals 19 residues. Trimming removed 4 bases from V and 3 bases from J; junction bases left unmatched: 10. CDR1 is SGHDT and CDR2 is YYEEEE in the germline V gene. CDR3 DNA sequence: TGTGCCAGCAGCCGTGGACTAGCGGGAGTTTACTATGGGGCCAACGTCCTGACTTTC. Translated, it gives CASSRGLAGVYYGANVLTF.

This clone was counted a few times. The chain uses TRBV7-6 and TRBJ1-6, with D perhaps TRBD1 (5 bases). Trimming removed 2 bases from V and 4 bases from J, with 9 bases in between. The CDR3 length is 15 residues. Germline V gene data show CDR1 as SGHVS and CDR2 as FNYEAQ. CDR3 nucleotides: TGTGCCAGCAGCTTAACAGGAGATTATAATTCACCCCTCCACTTT. Translation: CASSLTGDYNSPLHF.